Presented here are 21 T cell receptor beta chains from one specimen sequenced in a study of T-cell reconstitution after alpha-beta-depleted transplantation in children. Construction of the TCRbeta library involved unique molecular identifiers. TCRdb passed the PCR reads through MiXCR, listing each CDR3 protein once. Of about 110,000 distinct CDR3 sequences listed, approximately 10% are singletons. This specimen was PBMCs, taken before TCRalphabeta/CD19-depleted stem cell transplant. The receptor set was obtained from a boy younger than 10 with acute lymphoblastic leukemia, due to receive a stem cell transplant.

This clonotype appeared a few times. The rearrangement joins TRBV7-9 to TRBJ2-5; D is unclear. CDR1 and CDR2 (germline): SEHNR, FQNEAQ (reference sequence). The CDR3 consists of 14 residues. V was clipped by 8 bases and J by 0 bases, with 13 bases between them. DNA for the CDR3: TGTGCCAGCGCTCCGGGCAGAAACCAAGAGACCCAGTACTTC. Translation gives CASAPGRNQETQYF.

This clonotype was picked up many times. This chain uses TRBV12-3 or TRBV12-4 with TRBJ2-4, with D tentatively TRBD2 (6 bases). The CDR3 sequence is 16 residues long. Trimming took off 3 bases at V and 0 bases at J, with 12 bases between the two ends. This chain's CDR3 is CASSLRAGLAKNIQYF. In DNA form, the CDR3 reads TGTGCCAGCAGTTTGCGCGCGGGGCTAGCCAAAAACATTCAGTACTTC.

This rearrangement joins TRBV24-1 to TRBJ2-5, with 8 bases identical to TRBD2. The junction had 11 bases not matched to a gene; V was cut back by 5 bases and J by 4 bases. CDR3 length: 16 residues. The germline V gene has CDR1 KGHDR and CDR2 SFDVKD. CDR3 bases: TGTGCCACCAGTGGAAAAGGGCTAGCGGGTGGAGAGACCCAGTACTTC. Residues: CATSGKGLAGGETQYF.

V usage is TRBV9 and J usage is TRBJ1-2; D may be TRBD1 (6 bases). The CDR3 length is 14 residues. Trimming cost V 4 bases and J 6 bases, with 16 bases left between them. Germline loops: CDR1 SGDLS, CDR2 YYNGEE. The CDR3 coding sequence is TGTGCCAGCAGCCCCTCCCAGGGGTTCCATGGCTACACCTTC. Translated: CASSPSQGFHGYTF.

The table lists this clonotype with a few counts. CDR3 loop: CASSLGSGRSQETQYF. The CDR3 DNA is TGCGCCAGCAGCTTGGGGAGCGGGAGGTCACAAGAGACCCAGTACTTC. The V and J genes are TRBV5-1 and TRBJ2-5; 9 nucleotides align to TRBD2. Germline V lookup: CDR1 SGHRS, CDR2 YFSETQ. The CDR3 consists of 16 residues. V shed 0 bases and J 2 bases; nucleotides not matched to a gene: 5.

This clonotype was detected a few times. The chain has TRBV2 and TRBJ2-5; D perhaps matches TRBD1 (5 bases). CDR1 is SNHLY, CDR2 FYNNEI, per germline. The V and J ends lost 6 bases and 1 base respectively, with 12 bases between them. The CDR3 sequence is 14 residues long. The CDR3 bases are TGTGCCAGCAGCCACCCTACAGGCCAAGAGACCCAGTACTTC. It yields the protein CASSHPTGQETQYF.

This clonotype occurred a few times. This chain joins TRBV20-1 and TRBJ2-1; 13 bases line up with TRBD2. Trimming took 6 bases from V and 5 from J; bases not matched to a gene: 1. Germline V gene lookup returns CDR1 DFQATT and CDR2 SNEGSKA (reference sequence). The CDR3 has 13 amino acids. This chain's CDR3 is CSAGTSGDNEQFF. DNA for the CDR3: TGCAGTGCGGGGACTAGCGGGGACAATGAGCAGTTCTTC.

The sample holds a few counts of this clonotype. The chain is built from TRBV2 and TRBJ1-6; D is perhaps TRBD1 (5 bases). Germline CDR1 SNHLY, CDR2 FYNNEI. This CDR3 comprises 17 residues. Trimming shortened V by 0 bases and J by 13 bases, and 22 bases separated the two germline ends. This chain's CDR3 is CASSEALALPGEGPLHF. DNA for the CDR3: TGTGCCAGCAGTGAAGCATTGGCCCTACCGGGTGAGGGGCCCCTCCACTTT.

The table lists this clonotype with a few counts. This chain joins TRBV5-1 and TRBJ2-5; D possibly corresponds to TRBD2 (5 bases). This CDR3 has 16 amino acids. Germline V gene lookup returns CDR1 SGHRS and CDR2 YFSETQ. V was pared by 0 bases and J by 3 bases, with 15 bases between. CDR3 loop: CASSLANRSGKETQYF. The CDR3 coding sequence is TGCGCCAGCAGCTTGGCCAATAGATCGGGGAAAGAGACCCAGTACTTC.

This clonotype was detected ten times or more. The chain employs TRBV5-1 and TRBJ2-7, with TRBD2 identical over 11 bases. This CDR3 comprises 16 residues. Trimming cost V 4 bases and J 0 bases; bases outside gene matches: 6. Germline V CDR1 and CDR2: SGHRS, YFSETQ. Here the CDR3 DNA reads TGCGCCAGCAGCGCTACAACTAGCGGGAGCTCCTACGAGCAGTACTTC. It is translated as CASSATTSGSSYEQYF.

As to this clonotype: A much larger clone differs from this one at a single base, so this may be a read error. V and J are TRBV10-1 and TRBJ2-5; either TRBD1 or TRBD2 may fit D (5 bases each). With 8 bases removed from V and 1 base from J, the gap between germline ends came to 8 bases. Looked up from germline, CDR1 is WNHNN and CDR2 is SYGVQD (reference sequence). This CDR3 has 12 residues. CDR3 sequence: CASPRGQETQYF. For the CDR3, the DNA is TGCGCCAGCCCGAGGGGCCAAGAGACCCAGTACTTC.

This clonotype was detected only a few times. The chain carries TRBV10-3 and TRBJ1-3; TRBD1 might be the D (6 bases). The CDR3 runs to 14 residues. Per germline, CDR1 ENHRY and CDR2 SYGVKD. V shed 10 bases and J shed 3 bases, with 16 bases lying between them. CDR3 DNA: TGTGCCACAGGCGGGGGGGCGCGTGGAAACACCATATATTTT. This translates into CATGGGARGNTIYF.

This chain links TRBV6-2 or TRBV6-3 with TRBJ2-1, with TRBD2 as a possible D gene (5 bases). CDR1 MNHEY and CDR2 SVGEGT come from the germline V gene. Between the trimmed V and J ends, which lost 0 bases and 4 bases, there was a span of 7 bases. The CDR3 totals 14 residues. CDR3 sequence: CASSYSSEYNEQFF. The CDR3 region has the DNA TGTGCCAGCAGTTACTCTAGCGAGTACAATGAGCAGTTCTTC.

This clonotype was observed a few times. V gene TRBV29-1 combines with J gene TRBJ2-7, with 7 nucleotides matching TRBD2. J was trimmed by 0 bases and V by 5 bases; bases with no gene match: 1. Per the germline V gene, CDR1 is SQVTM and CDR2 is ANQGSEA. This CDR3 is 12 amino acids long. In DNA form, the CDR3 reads TGCAGCGTTCGCGGGAGCTCCTACGAGCAGTACTTC. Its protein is CSVRGSSYEQYF.

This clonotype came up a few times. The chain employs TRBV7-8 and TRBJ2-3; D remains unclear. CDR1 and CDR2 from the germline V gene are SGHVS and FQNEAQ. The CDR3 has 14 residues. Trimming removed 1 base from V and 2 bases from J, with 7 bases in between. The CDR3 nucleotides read TGTGCCAGCAGCTTAGTCTACTACACAGATACGCAGTATTTT. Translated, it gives CASSLVYYTDTQYF. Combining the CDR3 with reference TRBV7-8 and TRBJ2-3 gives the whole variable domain GAGVSQSPRYKVAKRGQDVALRCDPISGHVSLFWYQQALGQGPEFLTYFQNEAQLDKSGLPSDRFFAERPEGSVSTLKIQRTQQEDSAVYLCASSLVYYTDTQYFGPGTRLTVL.

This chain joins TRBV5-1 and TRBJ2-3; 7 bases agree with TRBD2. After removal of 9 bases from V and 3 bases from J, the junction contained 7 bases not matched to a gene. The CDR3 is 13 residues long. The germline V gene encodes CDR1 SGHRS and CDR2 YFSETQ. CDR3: CATSSGNTDTQYF. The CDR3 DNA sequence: TGCGCCACCTCTAGCGGTAATACAGATACGCAGTATTTT.

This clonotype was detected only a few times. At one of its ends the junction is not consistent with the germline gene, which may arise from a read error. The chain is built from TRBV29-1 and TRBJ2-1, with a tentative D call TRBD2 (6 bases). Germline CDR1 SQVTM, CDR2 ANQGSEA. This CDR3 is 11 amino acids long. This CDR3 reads CRGLWGDDQFF. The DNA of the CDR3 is TGCAGGGGTCTCTGGGGGGATGATCAGTTCTTC.

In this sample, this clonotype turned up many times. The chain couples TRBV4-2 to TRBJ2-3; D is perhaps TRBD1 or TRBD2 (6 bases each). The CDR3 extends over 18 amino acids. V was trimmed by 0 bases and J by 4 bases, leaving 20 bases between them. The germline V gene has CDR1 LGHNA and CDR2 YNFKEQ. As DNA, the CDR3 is TGTGCCAGCAGCCAAGATCGAAGTGTTATGGGGGGCGCAGATACGCAGTATTTT. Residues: CASSQDRSVMGGADTQYF.

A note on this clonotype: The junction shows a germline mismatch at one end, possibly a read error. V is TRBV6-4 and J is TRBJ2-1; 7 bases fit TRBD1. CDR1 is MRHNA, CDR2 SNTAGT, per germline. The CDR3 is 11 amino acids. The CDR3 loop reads CASGKGQSREF. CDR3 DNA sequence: TGTGCCAGTGGGAAGGGACAGAGTAGAGAGTTC.

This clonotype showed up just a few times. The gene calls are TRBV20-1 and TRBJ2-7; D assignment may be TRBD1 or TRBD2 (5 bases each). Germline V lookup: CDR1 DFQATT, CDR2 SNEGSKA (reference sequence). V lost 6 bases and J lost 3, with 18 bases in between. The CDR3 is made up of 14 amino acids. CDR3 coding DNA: TGCAGTGCCTTTTCTGGGGGTTGGAGCTACGAGCAGTACTTC. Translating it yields CSAFSGGWSYEQYF.

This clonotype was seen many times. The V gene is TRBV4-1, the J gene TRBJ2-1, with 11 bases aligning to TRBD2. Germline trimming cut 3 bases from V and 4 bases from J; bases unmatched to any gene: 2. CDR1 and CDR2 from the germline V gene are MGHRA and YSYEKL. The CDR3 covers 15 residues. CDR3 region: CASSQGTSGYNEQFF. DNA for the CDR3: TGCGCCAGCAGCCAGGGGACTAGCGGATACAATGAGCAGTTCTTC.